The rows below give T cell receptor beta chains drawn from one sample of a study of technical replicates of blood from a handful of donors. Sequencing was performed with immunoSEQ multiplex PCR; in TCRdb, only in-frame clones are kept and a portion is missing. The repertoire holds 55,000 to 75,000 clones, with approximately 94% as singletons. Sample: PBMCs. The receptors derive from a human donor in good health. Some clones in this sample may be carry-over from other donors' samples. Both conserved end residues are part of each CDR3. A D gene is named only where the DNA matches it firmly. Only some rows state a clone size, as once, few, many or a class for expanded clones.

d_call j_call v_call clone_size cdr3_nt cdr3_aa
NA TRBJ1-1 TRBV19 NA TGTGCCAGTAGTATCAGGATGAACACTGAAGCTTTCTTT CASSIRMNTEAFF
NA TRBJ2-2 TRBV11-3 NA TGTGCCAGCAGCACGCGACAGAGCACCGGGGAGCTGTTTTTT CASSTRQSTGELFF
NA TRBJ1-2 TRBV5-4 NA TGTGCCAGCAGTGGGGGGGACCGCTGGTATTCCGACTACACCTTC CASSGGDRWYSDYTF
NA TRBJ1-4 TRBV19 NA TGTGCCACTGATGCTGGCCAGGGAAGTGAAAAACTGTTTTTT CATDAGQGSEKLFF
NA TRBJ2-1 TRBV20-1 NA TGCAGTGCTCAGCGAGGCAATGAGCAGTTCTTC CSAQRGNEQFF
NA TRBJ1-1 TRBV6-5 NA TGTGCCAGCAGAGGGAACGTCGGGAGGACTGAAGCTTTCTTT CASRGNVGRTEAFF
NA TRBJ2-5 TRBV6-5 NA TGTGCCAGCAGTTATGGCGGCGGTTGGGAAGAGACCCAGTACTTC CASSYGGGWEETQYF
TRBD2 TRBJ2-5 TRBV4-1 NA TGCGCCAGCAGCCAAGCCCGCGAGCAGCGGGGAAAAGAGACCCAGTACTTC CASSQAREQRGKETQYF
TRBD2 TRBJ2-5 TRBV6-5 NA TGTGCCAGCAGTTACCGGGCGGGACTAGCACAAGAGACCCAGTACTTC CASSYRAGLAQETQYF
TRBD1 TRBJ1-1 TRBV7-9 NA TGTCTGAAGGGGGCCTACACTGAAGCTTTCTTT CLKGAYTEAFF
NA TRBJ1-2 TRBV21-1 once TGTGCCAGCAGCAAAGGTCCCAGGGGGTCCAATGGCTACACCTTC CASSKGPRGSNGYTF
TRBD2 TRBJ2-1 TRBV7-2 NA TGTGCCAGCAGCCCTAGACTAGCGGGGGGCCTAGGGAATGAGCAGTTCTTC CASSPRLAGGLGNEQFF
TRBD1 TRBJ1-5 TRBV7-2 once TGTGCCAGCAGCCCTCCCGGGACAGGGTATCAGCCCCAGCATTTT CASSPPGTGYQPQHF
TRBD1 TRBJ1-5 TRBV7-8 NA TGTGCCAGCAGCCCCAGGGGGGATCAGCCCCAGCATTTT CASSPRGDQPQHF
NA TRBJ2-1 TRBV19 NA TGTGCCAGTAGCTCACAGGGTATTTCCTACAATGAGCAGTTCTTC CASSSQGISYNEQFF
TRBD1 TRBJ2-7 TRBV7-9 once TGTGCCAGCAGCTTAGAAGACAGGGGTGGTTACGAGCAGTACTTC CASSLEDRGGYEQYF
TRBD2 TRBJ2-5 TRBV5-1 NA TGCGCCAGCAGCTTGGGACTAGCGGGGATCCAAGAGACCCAGTACTTC CASSLGLAGIQETQYF
TRBD1 TRBJ2-7 TRBV7-6 NA TGTGCCAGCAGCATGCGGACAGGGCTCTCCTACGAGCAGTACTTC CASSMRTGLSYEQYF
TRBD1 TRBJ2-7 TRBV7-2 once TGTGCCAGCAGCTCGGACAGGAGCCCTCTCTACGAGCAGTACTTC CASSSDRSPLYEQYF
NA TRBJ2-7 TRBV6-5 NA TGTGCCAGCAGTGCCTCAGGGGTGAGCTCCTACGAGCAGTACTTC CASSASGVSSYEQYF
NA TRBJ1-4 TRBV4-3 NA TGCGCCAGCAGCCACCTGGACCGCGCGGGTGAAAAACTGTTTTTT CASSHLDRAGEKLFF
TRBD1 TRBJ1-3 TRBV5-1 NA TGCGCCAGCAGCTGGACAGGAGACTCTGGAAACACCATATATTTT CASSWTGDSGNTIYF
TRBD2 TRBJ2-1 TRBV15 NA TGTGCCACCAGCAGGGGCGGTATAGCGGGGGGGCCTGGGAATGAGCAGTTCTTC CATSRGGIAGGPGNEQFF
NA TRBJ2-7 TRBV9 NA TGTGCCAGCAGCGTAGGGGGAGGAGACTTCTACGAGCAGTACTTC CASSVGGGDFYEQYF
NA TRBJ1-4 TRBV5-6 NA TGTGCCAGCAGCTTTCCTTCTCCAGGGGCTTCCTCAAGAGAAAAACTGTTTTTT CASSFPSPGASSREKLFF
TRBD1 TRBJ2-3 TRBV4-1 NA TGCGCCAGCTCAGGGACAGGGGGCGCAGATACGCAGTATTTT CASSGTGGADTQYF
TRBD1 TRBJ1-3 TRBV4-3 NA TGCGCCAGCAGCCAAGATCTGGCAGGGGGCGCGACTGGAAACACCATATATTTT CASSQDLAGGATGNTIYF
NA TRBJ2-7 TRBV5-6 NA TGTGCCAGCAGCTTGAGCTACTACGAGCAGTACTTC CASSLSYYEQYF
TRBD1 TRBJ1-2 TRBV6-6 NA TGTGCCAGCAGTTTCCGACAGGGCTATGGCTACACCTTC CASSFRQGYGYTF
NA TRBJ2-7 TRBV7-2 NA TGTGCCAGCAGAGTAGGCGCGGGACGCCAATACGAGCAGTACTTC CASRVGAGRQYEQYF
TRBD1 TRBJ1-2 TRBV30 NA TGTGCCTGCCTGGGACAGGGGGCGCGATCGGGTGGCTACACCTTC CACLGQGARSGGYTF
NA TRBJ2-2 TRBV29-1 NA TGCAGCGTTGAACAGGCGAGCACCGGGGAGCTGTTTTTT CSVEQASTGELFF
NA TRBJ1-6 TRBV9 NA TGTGCCAGCGGCAGGGAGGGTCAATCACCCCTCCACTTT CASGREGQSPLHF
TRBD1 TRBJ2-7 TRBV7-9 NA TGTGCCAGCAGCGTACAGGGGGACTACGAGCAGTACTTC CASSVQGDYEQYF
NA TRBJ1-4 TRBV9 once TGTGCCAGCAGCGTAGGTGTGGGCTATGAAAAACTGTTTTTT CASSVGVGYEKLFF
NA TRBJ2-3 TRBV6-5 NA TGTGCCAGCAGTTACGGAGCGGGTAGCACAGATACGCAGTATTTT CASSYGAGSTDTQYF
NA TRBJ2-5 TRBV19 NA TGTGCCAGTATTGAAGGGGGGGCGGGAGCCCAGTACTTC CASIEGGAGAQYF
NA TRBJ2-7 TRBV5-4 NA TGTGCCAGCAGCACTACTAGGTCCGAGCAGTACTTC CASSTTRSEQYF
NA TRBJ2-5 TRBV12-5 NA TGTGCTAGTGGCTCAGAACAAGACGGCCAGGGGACCCAGTACTTC CASGSEQDGQGTQYF
TRBD1 TRBJ2-7 TRBV19 NA TGTGCCAGTAGGCCCGACAGGGGCAACGAGCAGTACTTC CASRPDRGNEQYF
NA TRBJ2-5 TRBV12-5 NA TGTGCTAGTGCCCCCCTTACGGGAGCGATAGAGACCCAGTACTTC CASAPLTGAIETQYF
NA TRBJ2-6 TRBV2 NA TGTGCCAGCCGCGGAATATCTGGGGCCAACGTCCTGACTTTC CASRGISGANVLTF
NA TRBJ1-2 TRBV5-4 NA TGTGCCAGCAGCTTGGAAGAGGGGGATCTCTCCTTC CASSLEEGDLSF
TRBD1 TRBJ1-1 TRBV18 NA TGTGCCAGCTCGGCAGGGGGCTACACTGAAGCTTTCTTT CASSAGGYTEAFF
NA TRBJ1-1 TRBV4-2 NA TGTGCCAGCAGCCAAGACCGAGGGGGGAACACTGAAGCTTTCTTT CASSQDRGGNTEAFF
TRBD1 TRBJ1-6 TRBV5-6 NA TGTGCCAGCAGCTTACAAGGGGGCGGTAATTCACCCCTCCACTTT CASSLQGGGNSPLHF